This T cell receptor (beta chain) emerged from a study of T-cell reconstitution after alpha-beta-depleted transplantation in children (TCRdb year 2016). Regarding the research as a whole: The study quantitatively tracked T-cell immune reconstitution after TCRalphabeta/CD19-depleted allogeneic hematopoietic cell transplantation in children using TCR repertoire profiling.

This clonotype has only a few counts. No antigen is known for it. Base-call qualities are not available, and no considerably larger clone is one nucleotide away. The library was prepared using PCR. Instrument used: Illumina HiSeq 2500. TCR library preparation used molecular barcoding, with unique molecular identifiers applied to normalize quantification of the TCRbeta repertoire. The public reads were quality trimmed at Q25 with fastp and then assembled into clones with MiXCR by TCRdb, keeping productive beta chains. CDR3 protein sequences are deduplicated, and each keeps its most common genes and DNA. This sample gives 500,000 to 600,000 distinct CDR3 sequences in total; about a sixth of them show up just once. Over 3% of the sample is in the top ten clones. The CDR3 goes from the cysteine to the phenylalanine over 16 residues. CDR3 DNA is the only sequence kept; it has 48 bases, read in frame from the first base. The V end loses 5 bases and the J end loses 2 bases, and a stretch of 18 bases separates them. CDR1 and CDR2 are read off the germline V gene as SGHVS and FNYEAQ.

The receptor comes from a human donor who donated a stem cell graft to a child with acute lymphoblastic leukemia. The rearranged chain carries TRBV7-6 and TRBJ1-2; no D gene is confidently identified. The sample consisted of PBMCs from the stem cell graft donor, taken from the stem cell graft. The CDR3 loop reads CASSRYTLGANYGYTF. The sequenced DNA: TGTGCCAGCAGCCGCTATACACTGGGCGCAAACTATGGCTACACCTTC. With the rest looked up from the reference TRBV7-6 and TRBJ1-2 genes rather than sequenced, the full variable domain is GAGVSQSPRYKVTKRGQDVALRCDPISGHVSLYWYRQALGQGPEFLTYFNYEAQQDKSGLPNDRFSAERPEGSISTLTIQRTEQRDSAMYRCASSRYTLGANYGYTFGSGTRLTVV.